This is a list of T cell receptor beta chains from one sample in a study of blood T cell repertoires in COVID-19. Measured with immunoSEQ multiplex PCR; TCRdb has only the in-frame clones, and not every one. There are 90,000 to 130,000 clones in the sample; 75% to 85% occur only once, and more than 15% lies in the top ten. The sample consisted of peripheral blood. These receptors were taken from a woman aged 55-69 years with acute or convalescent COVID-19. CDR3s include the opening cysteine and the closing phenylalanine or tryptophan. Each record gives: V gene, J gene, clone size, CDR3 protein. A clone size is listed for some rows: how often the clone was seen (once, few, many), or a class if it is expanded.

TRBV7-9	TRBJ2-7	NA	CASSPLGTVSGGPLYEQYF
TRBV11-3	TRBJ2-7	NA	CASSFYRGYEQYF
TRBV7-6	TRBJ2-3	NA	CASSKQETDTQYF
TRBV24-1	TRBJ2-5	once	CATEAGGLGQSGETQYF
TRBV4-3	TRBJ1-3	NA	CASSQAATSNTIYF
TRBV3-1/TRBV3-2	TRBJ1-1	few	CASSQDVRPEAFF
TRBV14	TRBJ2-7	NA	CASSPWTGTYEQYF
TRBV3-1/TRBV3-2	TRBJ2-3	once	CASSQSTSGAIDTQYF
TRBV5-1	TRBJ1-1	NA	CASTLGQGNTEAFF
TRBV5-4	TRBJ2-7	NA	CASLGTYSSYEQYF
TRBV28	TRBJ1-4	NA	CASTTPWGGVNEKLFF
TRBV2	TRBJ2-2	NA	CASSALGGAETGELFF
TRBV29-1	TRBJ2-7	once	CSVDYRAYEQYF
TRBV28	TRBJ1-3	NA	CASTTGGLRGNTIYF
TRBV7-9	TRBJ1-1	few	CASSTRQGPLNTEAFF
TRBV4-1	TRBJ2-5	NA	CASSQGIQGLETQYF
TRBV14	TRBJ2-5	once	CASSQEDWAGGLETQYF
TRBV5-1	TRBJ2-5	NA	CASSRAGGGAETQYF
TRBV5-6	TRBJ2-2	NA	CASSFGGQVVGELFF
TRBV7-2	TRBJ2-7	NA	CASSVYSDEQYF
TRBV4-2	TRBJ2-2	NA	CASSRPSGGNTGELFF
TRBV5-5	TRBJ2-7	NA	CASHPTSTYEQYF
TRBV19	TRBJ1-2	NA	CASSPPMAGYTF
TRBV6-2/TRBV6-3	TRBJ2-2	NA	CASSRTLAGGQNTGELFF
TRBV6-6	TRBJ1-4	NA	CASSHQTGTSEKLFF
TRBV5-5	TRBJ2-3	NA	CASSAHPGDTQYF
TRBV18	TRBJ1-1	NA	CASSTTGLTEAFF
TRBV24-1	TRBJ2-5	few	CATSDLWDSRETQYF
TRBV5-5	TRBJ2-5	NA	CASSWTSGAQETQYF
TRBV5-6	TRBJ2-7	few	CASSPRTGTYEQYF
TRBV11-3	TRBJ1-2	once	CASSGVGHDYGYTF
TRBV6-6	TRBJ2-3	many	CASSLAGADTQYF
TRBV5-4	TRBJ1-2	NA	CATGTGDLNYGYTF
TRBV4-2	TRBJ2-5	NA	CASSPRTGPSEWGGTQYF
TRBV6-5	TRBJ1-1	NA	CASSYDSRGTGTFF
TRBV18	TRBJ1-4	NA	CASSSSQGANEKLFF
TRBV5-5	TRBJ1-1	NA	CASSLSQNTEAFF